This TCR beta chain was found in a study of blood T cell repertoires in COVID-19 (dated by TCRdb to the early 2020s). For the wider study: Samples covering the acute and convalescent phases of COVID-19 were provided by collaborators in the United States, Italy and Spain. The prospective study material was composed of cDNA or gDNA derived from T cells, B-cell-depleted T cells, or PBMCs. Subjects who had been exposed to COVID-19, were actively infected with it, or had recovered from it provided the deeply sampled blood TCRbeta repertoires that made up the dataset. The repertoires were released in a freely available public database meant as a resource for research on the immune response to SARS-CoV-2. The samples were drawn from two sources: the first 160 participants of the ongoing ImmuneRACE study, and over 1,000 subjects contributed by 6 global collaborators. Sample metadata almost always included a de-identified subject ID, COVID-19 status, age in years and sex. Where available, HLA class I and class II types were taken from metadata supplied by the sample provider and were not determined by assay-based typing.

Study-wide findings and limitations: Clinical and demographic metadata were provided uncurated, with the amount varying by source and participant.

The immunoSEQ Assay, a bias-controlled multiplex PCR, was used to amplify TCRbeta CDR3 regions from genomic DNA. Per the original workflow: Nucleated cell counts per sample were estimated from amplification of reference gene primers within the assay. To quantify the absolute abundance of each unique TCRbeta CDR3 rearrangement, sequence reads were collapsed and filtered. For each sample, productive Simpson clonality was calculated by taking the square root of Simpson's diversity index across productive rearrangements. TCRdb holds this immuneACCESS table with in-frame rearrangements only. Some clones are missing; in checked studies, unresolved V genes explain under half, and the rest has no known cause. The V and J calls and the clone size are those of that table, but D and trimming were determined from the DNA. The table for this sample lists tens of thousands of clones; 87% of them were counted only once. The ten largest clonotypes hold around 16% of the sample.

The collaborating institutions used their own protocols to collect whole blood in K2EDTA tubes. For TCRbeta analysis, collaborators shipped samples in one of three forms: frozen whole blood, isolated PBMCs, or DNA extracted from either of those sample types. Counted from cysteine to phenylalanine, this CDR3 has 13 amino acids. CDR3 DNA is the only sequence kept; it has 39 bases, read in frame from the first base. Per the germline V gene, SGDLS is the CDR1 and YYNGEE is the CDR2. V loses 2 bases of germline sequence and J loses 6 bases, and the interval between the two ends is 11 bases. About this clone: Its antigen remains unidentified. Nothing much larger sits one base from this clone, and base qualities are not available.

Sequenced input: peripheral blood. This chain joins TRBV9 to TRBJ1-1; no D gene can be assigned with confidence. This clonotype originated in a male donor with acute or convalescent COVID-19. The bases read TGTGCCAGCAGCGTTGTCCTAGAGTCTGAAGCTTTCTTT. Translated, this gives CASSVVLESEAFF.